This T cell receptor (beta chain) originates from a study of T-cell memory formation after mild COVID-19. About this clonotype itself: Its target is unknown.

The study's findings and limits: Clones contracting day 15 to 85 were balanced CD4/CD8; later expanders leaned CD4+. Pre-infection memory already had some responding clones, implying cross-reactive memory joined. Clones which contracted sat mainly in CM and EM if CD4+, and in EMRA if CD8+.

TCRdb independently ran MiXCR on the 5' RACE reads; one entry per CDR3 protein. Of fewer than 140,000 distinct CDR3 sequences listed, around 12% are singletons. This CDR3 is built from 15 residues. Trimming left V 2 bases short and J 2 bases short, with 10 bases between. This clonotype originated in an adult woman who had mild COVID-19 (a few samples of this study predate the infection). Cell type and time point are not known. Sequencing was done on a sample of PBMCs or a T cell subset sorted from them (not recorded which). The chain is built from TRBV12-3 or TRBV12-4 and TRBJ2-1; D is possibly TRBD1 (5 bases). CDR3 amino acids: CASSLREDTYNEQFF. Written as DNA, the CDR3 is TGTGCCAGCAGTTTAAGAGAGGACACCTACAATGAGCAGTTCTTC.